These 29 T cell receptor beta chains were all obtained from the same sample, sequenced in a study of T-cell reconstitution after alpha-beta-depleted transplantation in children. Library preparation (for TCRbeta) was performed with unique molecular identifiers. TCRdb reanalysed the PCR reads using MiXCR and keeps one entry per CDR3 protein. The sample has about 300,000 distinct CDR3 sequences; over 7.5% are singletons. What these receptors recognize is not known. Overall study findings and caveats: T-cell counts and diversity at one year post-transplant came mainly from newly produced T cells.

The sample was peripheral blood, taken 360 days after TCRalphabeta/CD19-depleted stem cell transplant. The receptors stem from a female patient aged 2-9 years who had a stem cell transplant for Fanconi anemia, so the T cells may come from the graft donor.

This clonotype has only one observation. The chain recombines TRBV2 with TRBJ1-1; the D is unclear. Germline V gene lookup returns CDR1 SNHLY and CDR2 FYNNEI. The CDR3 is 17 residues long. Trimming removed 10 bases at V and 3 bases at J, with 27 bases between. CDR3 protein: CAISPGLGWGMDTEAFF. The CDR3 DNA sequence: TGTGCCATCTCTCCGGGGTTAGGGTGGGGTATGGACACTGAAGCTTTCTTT.

The chain links TRBV4-3 to TRBJ1-6; TRBD1 matches at 8 bases. The CDR3 sequence is 16 residues long. In germline, CDR1 is LGHNA, CDR2 YSLEER. V shed 6 bases and J 1 base; nucleotides not matched to a gene: 5. CDR3 in amino acids: CASRVTGGSYNSPLHF. The CDR3 bases are TGCGCCAGCAGGGTTACAGGGGGGTCCTATAATTCACCCCTCCACTTT.

This clonotype appeared a few times. The rearrangement links TRBV25-1 to TRBJ1-4, with no clear D. V lost 2 bases to trimming and J lost 8 bases, with 18 bases between them. The CDR3 sequence is 16 residues long. Looked up from germline, CDR1 is MGHDK and CDR2 is SYGVNS. The CDR3: CASSEGVHGSGEKLFF. The CDR3 DNA is TGTGCCAGCAGTGAAGGTGTCCACGGATCTGGGGAAAAACTGTTTTTT. Full variable domain (missing parts from reference TRBV25-1 and TRBJ1-4): EADIYQTPRYLVIGTGKKITLECSQTMGHDKMYWYQQDPGMELHLIHYSYGVNSTEKGDLSSESTVSRIRTEHFPLTLESARPSHTSQYLCASSEGVHGSGEKLFFGSGTQLSVL.

This clonotype was picked up many times. The gene calls are TRBV27 and TRBJ2-7; TRBD1 agrees at 7 bases. This CDR3 spans 15 amino acids. V lost 4 bases to trimming and J lost 2 bases; unmatched junction nucleotides: 8. Germline V gene data show CDR1 as MNHEY and CDR2 as SMNVEV (reference sequence). CDR3 nucleotide sequence: TGTGCCAGCAGTTGGACAGGTGGTGGGACCTACGAGCAGTACTTC. Translating it yields CASSWTGGGTYEQYF.

The rearrangement joins TRBV6-2 or TRBV6-3 to TRBJ2-7; the match to TRBD2 covers 11 bases. This CDR3 is built from 20 residues. The V gene's germline CDR1 is MNHEY and CDR2 SVGEGT. Trimming took 0 bases from V and 5 from J; bases not matched to a gene: 18. CDR3 sequence: CASSYSIRGRLAGIADEQYF. The DNA of the CDR3 is TGTGCCAGCAGTTACTCGATCAGGGGTCGACTAGCGGGGATTGCGGACGAGCAGTACTTC.

This clonotype was observed a few times. V and J are TRBV12-3 or TRBV12-4 and TRBJ1-5; D uncertain. CDR3 length: 15 amino acids. The germline V and J ends were trimmed by 5 bases and 5 bases, with 16 bases remaining between them. The CDR3 sequence is CASSLTSRVDQPQHF. CDR3 DNA sequence: TGTGCCAGCAGTCTCACGTCGCGGGTGGATCAGCCCCAGCATTTT.

Worth noting for this clonotype: A much larger clone differs from this one at a single base, so this may be a read error. This chain links TRBV29-1 with TRBJ2-2; possibly TRBD2 for D (6 bases). This CDR3 spans 10 amino acids. CDR1 is SQVTM and CDR2 is ANQGSEA in the germline V gene. Deletions cut 7 bases from V and 9 bases from J, with 9 bases between. For the CDR3, the DNA is TGCAGCGGCGGGACCAGGGAGCTGTTTTTT. Encoded protein: CSGGTRELFF.

This clonotype showed up many times. The chain couples TRBV9 to TRBJ1-1; D remains unclear. CDR1 is SGDLS and CDR2 is YYNGEE in the germline V gene. V shed 2 bases and J shed 2 bases, with 16 bases lying between them. The CDR3 sequence is 16 residues long. Written as DNA, the CDR3 is TGTGCCAGCAGCGTGTTCCGGGCCAGCCTCAACACTGAAGCTTTCTTT. This sequence encodes CASSVFRASLNTEAFF. Combining the CDR3 with reference TRBV9 and TRBJ1-1 gives the whole variable domain DSGVTQTPKHLITATGQRVTLRCSPRSGDLSVYWYQQSLDQGLQFLIQYYNGEERAKGNILERFSAQQFPDLHSELNLSSLELGDSALYFCASSVFRASLNTEAFFGQGTRLTVV.

This clonotype was found many times. The chain combines TRBV6-2 or TRBV6-3 with TRBJ1-6; D might be TRBD1 (5 bases). Trimming removed 5 bases at V and 13 bases at J, with 18 bases between. Germline values: CDR1 MNHEY, CDR2 SVGEGT. The CDR3 length is 14 residues. CDR3 sequence (DNA): TGTGCCAGCAGTCGCGGGACCATTACTTCGCCCCTCCACTTT. It yields the protein CASSRGTITSPLHF.

There are many counts of this clonotype. V usage is TRBV29-1 and J usage is TRBJ2-7; 7 nucleotides match TRBD1. The CDR3 has 14 amino acids. Germline assignment: CDR1 SQVTM and CDR2 ANQGSEA. V was clipped by 3 bases and J by 0 bases; unmatched bases: 5. The CDR3 loop is CSVEMGQNSYEQYF. CDR3 sequence (DNA): TGCAGCGTTGAGATGGGACAGAACTCCTACGAGCAGTACTTC.

This clonotype was observed many times. The chain uses TRBV29-1 and TRBJ2-3; D is ambiguous. The germline CDR1 and CDR2 sequences are SQVTM and ANQGSEA. V was pared by 6 bases and J by 1 base, with 8 bases between. The CDR3 runs to 12 residues. The CDR3 region has the DNA TGCAGCGTAGGGCAGCGCACAGATACGCAGTATTTT. Its protein is CSVGQRTDTQYF.

The CDR3 reads CASSLVHSNQPQHF. CDR3 nucleotides: TGTGCCAGCAGCTTGGTACATAGCAATCAGCCCCAGCATTTT. J is TRBJ1-5 and V is TRBV5-6; D is unresolved. CDR3 length: 14 residues. Germline V gives CDR1 SGHDT, CDR2 YYEEEE. Deletions cut 0 bases from V and 0 bases from J, with 4 bases between.

V gene TRBV6-1 combines with J gene TRBJ1-2, with D perhaps TRBD1 (5 bases). Trimming stripped 6 bases from V and 7 bases from J, with 15 bases between. The CDR3 totals 13 residues. CDR1 MNHNS and CDR2 SASEGT come from the germline V gene. The CDR3 coding sequence is TGTGCCAGCAGACGTAGCAGGGAGTTTGGCTACACCTTC. This codes for CASRRSREFGYTF.

In its sample, this clonotype was seen a few times. CDR3 nucleotide sequence: TGTGCCAGCAGCTTAGGTGCAGCCATGAAGCGGTTCTTC. This translates into CASSLGAAMKRFF. The rearrangement joins TRBV7-9 to TRBJ2-1; unclear D gene. CDR3 size: 13 residues. Trimming cost V 1 base and J 15 bases, with 16 bases left between them. Germline V gene data show CDR1 as SEHNR and CDR2 as FQNEAQ (reference sequence).

In this sample, this clonotype turned up many times. The chain couples TRBV12-3 or TRBV12-4 to TRBJ1-3; weak D call: TRBD1 (5 bases). V was clipped by 5 bases and J by 0 bases, with 14 bases between them. The CDR3 covers 16 residues. CDR3 nucleotide sequence: TGTGCCAGCAGTCCAAATAGGGGCTTCTCTGGAAACACCATATATTTT. Its translation is CASSPNRGFSGNTIYF.

This clonotype was detected a few times. The V gene is TRBV20-1, the J gene TRBJ2-3, with 10 bases fitting TRBD2. V lost 8 bases, J lost 0 bases, and 5 bases stayed unmatched. The CDR3 sequence is 14 residues long. Looked up from germline, CDR1 is DFQATT and CDR2 is SNEGSKA (reference sequence). CDR3 protein: CSRGLADSTDTQYF. CDR3 bases: TGCAGTCGCGGACTAGCGGATAGCACAGATACGCAGTATTTT.

This clonotype has more than one count but fewer than ten. The chain carries TRBV4-3 and TRBJ1-2; unclear D gene. Germline V gene data show CDR1 as LGHNA and CDR2 as YSLEER. V was pared by 1 base and J by 1 base, with 7 bases between. The CDR3 contains 14 residues. CDR3 in DNA: TGCGCCAGCAGCCAAGCGGACGGTAACTATGGCTACACCTTC. As protein: CASSQADGNYGYTF.

This clonotype was recorded many times. V and J are TRBV12-3 or TRBV12-4 and TRBJ2-1; 10 bases match TRBD1. J lost 7 bases, V lost 9 bases, and 9 bases had no gene match. The length of the CDR3 is 14 residues. The CDR3 nucleotides are TGTGCCAGTCACCGGGACAGGGGTTTGAATGAGCAGTTCTTC. It is translated as CASHRDRGLNEQFF.

This clonotype was observed a handful of times. The chain joins TRBV7-8 to TRBJ2-7; 8 positions agree with TRBD1. The CDR3 length is 17 residues. With V trimmed by 5 bases and J by 0 bases, 12 bases remained unmatched. The germline V gene has CDR1 SGHVS and CDR2 FQNEAQ. Written as DNA, the CDR3 is TGTGCCAGCAGCCGAGATTGGGACAGGAGTTACTCCTACGAGCAGTACTTC. It yields the protein CASSRDWDRSYSYEQYF.

This clonotype has at least ten counts. The V call is TRBV20-1, the J call TRBJ2-4; no clear D. Germline loops: CDR1 DFQATT, CDR2 SNEGSKA (reference sequence). The ends were cut back, 3 bases at V and 10 bases at J, with 13 bases in the middle. CDR3 length equals 12 residues. DNA of the CDR3: TGCAGTGCTAGTTTCCAGGATCAGATTCAGTACTTC. This encodes CSASFQDQIQYF.

This clonotype was seen repeatedly, ten times or more. This chain connects TRBV20-1 to TRBJ2-7, with 9 bases matching TRBD1. CDR1 and CDR2 from the germline V gene are DFQATT and SNEGSKA (reference sequence). The V segment lost 3 bases and the J segment 4 bases; nucleotides outside the gene matches: 10. This CDR3 comprises 15 residues. The CDR3: CSASPTGQGFYEQYF. The CDR3 DNA reads as TGCAGTGCTAGTCCCACGGGACAGGGTTTTTACGAGCAGTACTTC.

This clonotype was counted many times. The rearrangement links TRBV20-1 to TRBJ2-7, with 9 bases fitting TRBD2. With V trimmed by 5 bases and J by 7 bases, 6 bases remained unmatched. The length of the CDR3 is 12 residues. Germline CDR1 DFQATT, CDR2 SNEGSKA (reference sequence). CDR3 protein: CSAFGLAMEQYF. The CDR3 region has the DNA TGCAGTGCTTTTGGACTAGCGATGGAGCAGTACTTC.

V usage is TRBV5-5 and J usage is TRBJ2-5; D tentatively fits TRBD1 or TRBD2 (6 bases each). The CDR3 is made up of 16 amino acids. Germline-derived CDR1 and CDR2 are SGHKS and YYEKEE (reference sequence). The germline V and J ends were trimmed by 1 base and 1 base, with 14 bases remaining between them. The CDR3 nucleotides are TGTGCCAGCAGCTTGTTGAGGGGGGCCCTCCAAGAGACCCAGTACTTC. It translates to CASSLLRGALQETQYF.

This clonotype was seen a few times. V gene TRBV10-3 combines with J gene TRBJ2-7, with 9 nucleotides matching TRBD1. The germline CDR1 and CDR2 sequences are ENHRY and SYGVKD. The CDR3 is 13 residues long. Trimming removed 11 bases from V and 6 bases from J; junction bases left unmatched: 11. The CDR3 region has the DNA TGTGCCGTGACAGGGGGGGGAGGTTTCGAGCAGTACTTC. Translation: CAVTGGGGFEQYF.

The chain uses TRBV10-2 and TRBJ1-5; D is ambiguous. The CDR3 sequence is 14 residues long. The germline V and J ends were trimmed by 2 bases and 3 bases, with 8 bases remaining between them. Germline V CDR1 and CDR2: WSHSY, SAAADI. As DNA, the CDR3 is TGCGCCAGCAGTGAGAGGCGGTCCAATCAGCCCCAGCATTTT. It translates to CASSERRSNQPQHF.

This clonotype was detected a few times. The V and J genes are TRBV6-2 or TRBV6-3 and TRBJ2-5; no definite D call. Between the trimmed V and J ends, which lost 5 bases and 5 bases, there was a span of 9 bases. Germline CDR1 and CDR2: MNHEY and SVGEGT. The CDR3 has 12 amino acids. In DNA form, the CDR3 reads TGTGCCAGCAGTCAGAGTGCGGAGACCCAGTACTTC. Translated: CASSQSAETQYF.

This clonotype occurred many times. The chain couples TRBV5-6 to TRBJ2-5; D ambiguous. From germline, CDR1 is SGHDT and CDR2 YYEEEE. V was cut by 0 bases and J by 1 base, with 7 bases left in between. The CDR3 covers 14 residues. The DNA of the CDR3 is TGTGCCAGCAGCTTGGACCAGATCCAAGAGACCCAGTACTTC. Translation: CASSLDQIQETQYF.

This clonotype was seen repeatedly, ten times or more. The V call is TRBV2, the J call TRBJ2-7; 8 bases align to TRBD2. CDR1 is SNHLY, CDR2 FYNNEI, per germline. V trimming: 6 bases; J trimming: 0 bases; junction bases outside the gene matches: 7. This CDR3 has 15 amino acids. The CDR3 is CASRGLLAASYEQYF. For the CDR3, the DNA is TGTGCCAGCAGGGGCCTACTAGCGGCCTCCTACGAGCAGTACTTC.

The chain joins TRBV27 to TRBJ1-5; D perhaps matches TRBD1 (5 bases). Trimming stripped 0 bases from V and 1 base from J, with 13 bases between. The V gene's germline CDR1 is MNHEY and CDR2 SMNVEV (reference sequence). This CDR3 has 17 residues. In DNA form, the CDR3 reads TGTGCCAGCAGTTTATCAGGACATCCGACAAGCAATCAGCCCCAGCATTTT. Its translation is CASSLSGHPTSNQPQHF.